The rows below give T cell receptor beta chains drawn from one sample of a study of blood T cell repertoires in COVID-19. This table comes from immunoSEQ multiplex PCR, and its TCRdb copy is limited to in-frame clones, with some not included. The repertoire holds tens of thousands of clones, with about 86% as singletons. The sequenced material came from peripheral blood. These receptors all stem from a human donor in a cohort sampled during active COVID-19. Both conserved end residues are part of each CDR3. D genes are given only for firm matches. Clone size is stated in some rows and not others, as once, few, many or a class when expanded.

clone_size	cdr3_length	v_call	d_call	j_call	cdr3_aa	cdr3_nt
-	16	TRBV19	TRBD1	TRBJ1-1	CASSSDRGQRYTEAFF	TGTGCCAGTAGTAGCGACAGGGGGCAAAGGTACACTGAAGCTTTCTTT
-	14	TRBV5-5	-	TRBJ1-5	CASSLGQASQAQHF	TGTGCCAGCAGCTTGGGACAGGCTTCTCAGGCCCAGCATTTT
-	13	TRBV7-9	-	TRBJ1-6	CASSLQGGSPLHF	TGTGCCAGCAGCTTACAGGGCGGTTCACCCCTCCACTTT
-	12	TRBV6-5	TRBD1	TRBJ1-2	CASRQGAFGYTF	TGTGCCAGCAGGCAGGGGGCGTTTGGCTACACCTTC
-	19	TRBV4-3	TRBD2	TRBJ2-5	CASSQEWGLAGGPRETQYF	TGCGCCAGCAGCCAAGAGTGGGGACTAGCGGGGGGGCCGCGGGAGACCCAGTACTTC
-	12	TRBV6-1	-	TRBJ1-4	CASSEAREKLFF	TGTGCCAGCAGTGAAGCGCGCGAAAAACTGTTTTTT
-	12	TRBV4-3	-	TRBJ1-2	CASSPQAGGYTF	TGCGCCAGCAGCCCTCAAGCGGGAGGCTACACCTTC
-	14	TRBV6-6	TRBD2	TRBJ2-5	CASSRLAGGETQYF	TGTGCCAGCAGCCGACTAGCGGGGGGGGAGACCCAGTACTTC
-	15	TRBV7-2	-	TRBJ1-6	CASSFRGQSNSPLHF	TGTGCCAGCAGCTTCCGAGGACAGAGTAATTCACCCCTCCACTTT
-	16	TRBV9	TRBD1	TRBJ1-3	CASSAGTGGSGNTIYF	TGTGCCAGCAGCGCCGGGACAGGGGGGTCTGGAAACACCATATATTTT
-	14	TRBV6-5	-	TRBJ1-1	CASRMREDFSEAFF	TGTGCCAGCAGGATGCGGGAAGATTTCTCTGAAGCTTTCTTT
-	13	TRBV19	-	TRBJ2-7	CASSTVGVGEQYF	TGTGCCAGTAGTACAGTGGGAGTGGGCGAGCAGTACTTC
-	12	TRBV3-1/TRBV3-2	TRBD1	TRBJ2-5	CASSQGQGGQYF	TGTGCCAGCAGCCAAGGACAGGGCGGCCAGTACTTC
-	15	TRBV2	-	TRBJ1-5	CASSEGQYSNQPQHF	TGTGCCAGCAGTGAAGGACAGTATAGCAATCAGCCCCAGCATTTT
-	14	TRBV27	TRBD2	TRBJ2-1	CASSPGLAGGEQFF	TGTGCCAGCAGTCCGGGACTAGCGGGAGGTGAGCAGTTCTTC
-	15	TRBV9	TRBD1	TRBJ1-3	CASSVDRGPGNTIYF	TGTGCCAGCAGCGTAGACAGGGGGCCTGGAAACACCATATATTTT
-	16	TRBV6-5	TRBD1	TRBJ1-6	CASSYGDRAPNSPLHF	TGTGCCAGCAGTTACGGGGACAGAGCTCCGAATTCACCCCTCCACTTT
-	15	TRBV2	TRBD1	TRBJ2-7	CASSADRVTSYEQYF	TGTGCCAGCAGTGCGGACAGGGTAACCTCCTACGAGCAGTACTTC
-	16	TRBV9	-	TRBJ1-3	CASSVATGSSGNTIYF	TGTGCCAGCAGCGTAGCTACAGGGTCATCCGGAAACACCATATATTTT
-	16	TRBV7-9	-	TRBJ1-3	CASSQEGQTLGNTIYF	TGTGCCAGCAGCCAAGAAGGACAGACCCTGGGGAACACCATATATTTT
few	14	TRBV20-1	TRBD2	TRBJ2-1	CSASQAGVGNEQFF	TGCAGTGCTAGTCAGGCGGGGGTGGGCAATGAGCAGTTCTTC
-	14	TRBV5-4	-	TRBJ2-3	CASTVMGGTDTQYF	TGTGCCAGCACCGTAATGGGGGGAACAGATACGCAGTATTTT
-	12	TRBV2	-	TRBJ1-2	CASSVSVPGYTF	TGTGCCAGCAGTGTATCAGTTCCTGGCTACACCTTC
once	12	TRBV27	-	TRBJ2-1	CASSSDYNEQFF	TGTGCCAGCAGCAGCGACTACAATGAGCAGTTCTTC
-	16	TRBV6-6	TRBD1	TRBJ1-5	CASSINRGYSNQPQHF	TGTGCCAGCAGTATAAACAGGGGATATAGCAATCAGCCCCAGCATTTT
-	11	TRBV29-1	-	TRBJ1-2	CSVESGYGYTF	TGCAGCGTTGAAAGCGGATATGGCTACACCTTC
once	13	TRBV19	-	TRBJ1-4	CASSIQGVEKLFF	TGTGCCAGTAGTATCCAGGGTGTTGAAAAACTGTTTTTT
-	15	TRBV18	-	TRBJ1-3	CASSPGTTSGNTIYF	TGTGCCAGCTCACCTGGGACAACCTCTGGAAACACCATATATTTT
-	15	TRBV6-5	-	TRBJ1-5	CASSLTGRDNQPQHF	TGTGCCAGCAGCCTTACAGGGAGGGACAATCAGCCCCAGCATTTT
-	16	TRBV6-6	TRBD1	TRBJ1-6	CASSYSWDRDNSPLHF	TGTGCCAGCAGCTACAGCTGGGACAGGGATAATTCACCCCTCCACTTT
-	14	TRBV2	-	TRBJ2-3	CASSQQVSSDTQYF	TGTGCCAGCAGTCAACAGGTGTCCTCAGATACGCAGTATTTT
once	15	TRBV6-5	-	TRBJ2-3	CASSQQGYSTDTQYF	TGTGCCAGCAGTCAACAGGGTTATAGTACAGATACGCAGTATTTT
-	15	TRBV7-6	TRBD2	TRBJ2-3	CASSWSGGAGDTQYF	TGTGCCAGCAGCTGGAGCGGGGGGGCCGGAGATACGCAGTATTTT
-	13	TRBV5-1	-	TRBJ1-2	CASNPGNNYGYTF	TGCGCCAGCAACCCAGGGAATAACTATGGCTACACCTTC
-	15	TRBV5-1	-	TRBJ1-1	CASSLAGTMNTEAFF	TGCGCCAGCAGCTTGGCCGGAACTATGAACACTGAAGCTTTCTTT
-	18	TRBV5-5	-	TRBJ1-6	CASSLVAQTGTIHSPLHF	TGTGCCAGCAGCTTGGTTGCCCAGACCGGGACAATCCATTCACCCCTCCACTTT
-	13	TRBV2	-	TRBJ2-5	CASKGFAMETQYF	TGTGCCAGCAAGGGGTTTGCCATGGAGACCCAGTACTTC
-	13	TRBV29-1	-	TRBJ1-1	CSAMTVMNTEAFF	TGCAGCGCTATGACTGTTATGAACACTGAAGCTTTCTTT
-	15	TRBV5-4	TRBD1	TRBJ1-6	CASSRGPTYNSPLHF	TGTGCCAGCAGTAGGGGGCCCACCTATAATTCACCCCTCCACTTT
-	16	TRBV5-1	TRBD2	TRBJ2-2	CASSLVGGSNTGELFF	TGCGCCAGCAGCTTGGTGGGGGGGTCCAACACCGGGGAGCTGTTTTTT
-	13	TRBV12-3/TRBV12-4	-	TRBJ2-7	CASSIDRIYEQYF	TGTGCCAGCAGTATCGACAGGATCTACGAGCAGTACTTC
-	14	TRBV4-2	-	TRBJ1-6	CASSQEAEASPLHF	TGTGCCAGCAGCCAAGAAGCGGAGGCCTCACCCCTCCACTTT
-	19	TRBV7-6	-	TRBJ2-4	CASSAIRVEGERAKNIQYF	TGTGCCAGCAGCGCAATTAGGGTAGAGGGGGAACGAGCCAAAAACATTCAGTACTTC
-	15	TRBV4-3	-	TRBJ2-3	CASSQVQGRTDTQYF	TGCGCCAGCAGCCAAGTACAGGGGAGGACAGATACGCAGTATTTT
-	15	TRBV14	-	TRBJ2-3	CASSQDQGRVDTQYF	TGTGCCAGCAGCCAAGACCAGGGGAGGGTAGATACGCAGTATTTT
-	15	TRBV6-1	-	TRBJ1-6	CASSEEQEVNSPLHF	TGTGCCAGCAGTGAGGAACAAGAGGTGAATTCACCCCTCCACTTT
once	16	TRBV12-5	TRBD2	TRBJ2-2	CASGLALAGNTGELFF	TGTGCTAGTGGTTTGGCCCTAGCGGGGAACACCGGGGAGCTGTTTTTT